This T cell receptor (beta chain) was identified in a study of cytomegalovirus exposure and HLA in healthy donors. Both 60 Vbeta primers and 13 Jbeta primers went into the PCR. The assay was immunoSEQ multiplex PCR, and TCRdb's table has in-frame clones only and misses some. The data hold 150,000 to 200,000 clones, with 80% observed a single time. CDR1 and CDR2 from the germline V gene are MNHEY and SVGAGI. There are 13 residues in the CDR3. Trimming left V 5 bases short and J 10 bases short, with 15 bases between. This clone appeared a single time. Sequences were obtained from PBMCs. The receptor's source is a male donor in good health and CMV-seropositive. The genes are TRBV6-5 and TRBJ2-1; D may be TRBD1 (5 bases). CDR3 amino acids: CASSNTRAIEQFF. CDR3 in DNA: TGTGCCAGCAGTAACACCAGGGCTATCGAGCAGTTCTTC.